This is a list of T cell receptor beta chains from one sample in a study of T cell repertoires in cytomegalovirus infection. MiXCR was run by TCRdb on the reads, yielding one entry per CDR3 protein. The data show 45,000 to 65,000 distinct CDR3 sequences, around 20% seen once. No antigens are known for them. The material was CD8+ T cells from cultured PBMCs, obtained from culture after CMV antigen stimulation. The receptors originated from a human donor in good health (CMV status not recorded). Some clones in this sample may be carry-over from other donors' samples. CDR3s include the opening cysteine and the closing phenylalanine or tryptophan. Each record gives: clone size, V gene, J gene, D gene, CDR3 DNA, CDR3 protein. A D gene is named only where the DNA matches it firmly. Size tells how often a clone was seen (once, few, many) or the class of an expanded clone, and some rows leave it out.

NA	TRBV7-6	TRBJ2-5	TRBD1	TGTGCCAGCAGCTTGCCAGGGGGAGAGACCCAGTACTTC	CASSLPGGETQYF
NA	TRBV12-3/TRBV12-4	TRBJ1-1	NA	TGTGCCAGCAGTCCTACCCCGAGGGGCACTGAAGCTTTCTTT	CASSPTPRGTEAFF
few	TRBV4-2	TRBJ2-1	TRBD2	TGTGCCAGCAGCCCCTCGTTGGGACTAGCCAATGAGCAGTTCTTC	CASSPSLGLANEQFF
NA	TRBV19	TRBJ1-1	NA	TGTGCCAGTAGTATATCACCGGAAAACACTGAAGCTTTCTTT	CASSISPENTEAFF
few	TRBV7-2	TRBJ2-5	TRBD1	TGTGCCAGCAGCTTAGAGGGGGCCCGGGAGACCCAGTACTTC	CASSLEGARETQYF
NA	TRBV6-5	TRBJ1-1	NA	TGTGCCAGCAGTTCCTCCCTTGCTATGAACACTGAAGCTTTCTTT	CASSSSLAMNTEAFF
NA	TRBV20-1	TRBJ1-1	TRBD1	TGCAGTGCTGAACCGACAGGGGATACTGAAGCTTTCTTT	CSAEPTGDTEAFF
few	TRBV12-3/TRBV12-4	TRBJ1-1	NA	TGTGCCAGCAGTTTGGGAGGGCCAGAAGCTTTCTTT	CASSLGGPEAFF
few	TRBV18	TRBJ2-1	TRBD2	TGTGCCAGCTCACCTTCGGGAGGGGGCAATGAGCAGTTCTTC	CASSPSGGGNEQFF
NA	TRBV4-3	TRBJ2-4	NA	TGCGCCAGCAGCCAAGAATGGACCTCTTTAGCCAAAAACATTCAGTACTTC	CASSQEWTSLAKNIQYF
NA	TRBV27	TRBJ2-1	NA	TGTGCCAGCAGTTATCCAGGGACCTACAATGAGCAGTTCTTC	CASSYPGTYNEQFF
few	TRBV6-1	TRBJ1-5	TRBD1	TGTGCCAGCAGTGAATGGACAGGGGATAGCAATCAGCCCCAGCATTTT	CASSEWTGDSNQPQHF
NA	TRBV7-9	TRBJ1-1	NA	TGTGCCAGCAGCCCTCCCTCTTCTGGGAACACTGAAGCTTTCTTT	CASSPPSSGNTEAFF
few	TRBV7-6	TRBJ1-1	NA	TGTGCCAGCAGCTTAGTGGAGGACACTGAAGCTTTCTTT	CASSLVEDTEAFF
NA	TRBV5-6	TRBJ1-1	NA	TGTGCCAGCAGCCAACCTAGGACGAACACTGAAGCTTTCTTT	CASSQPRTNTEAFF
few	TRBV18	TRBJ2-5	TRBD1	TGTGCCAGCTCACGGCCGGGACAGAAACAAGAGACCCAGTACTTC	CASSRPGQKQETQYF
few	TRBV20-1	TRBJ1-2	NA	TGCAGTGCTAGAGATTTGGTGACTGCGACCCTCTATGGCTACACCTTC	CSARDLVTATLYGYTF
NA	TRBV7-4	TRBJ1-5	TRBD1	TGTGCCAGCAGCTTGGGCTGGGGACAGAGCAATCAGCCCCAGCATTTT	CASSLGWGQSNQPQHF
NA	TRBV20-1	TRBJ1-1	NA	TGCAGTGCTAGACAGACAATAGGACGGAACACTGAAGCTTTCTTT	CSARQTIGRNTEAFF
NA	TRBV12-5	TRBJ1-1	NA	TGTGCTAGTGGTTTGGTAAGGAGGGTGAACACTGAAGCTTTCTTT	CASGLVRRVNTEAFF
few	TRBV4-1	TRBJ2-2	TRBD1	TGCGCCAGCAGCCGTGCCGGGACAGGGGTCACCGGGGAGCTGTTTTTT	CASSRAGTGVTGELFF
few	TRBV12-3/TRBV12-4	TRBJ2-1	NA	TGTGCCATCCGGGACGTAAGCAATGAGCAGTTCTTC	CAIRDVSNEQFF
few	TRBV6-2/TRBV6-3	TRBJ1-1	NA	TGTGCCAGCAGTTACACTGGGGCCTACTCGGATGAAGCTTTCTTT	CASSYTGAYSDEAFF
NA	TRBV7-8	TRBJ2-1	NA	TGTGCCAGCAGCTTAATTGGCGACAATGAGCAGTTCTTC	CASSLIGDNEQFF
few	TRBV7-2	TRBJ2-7	NA	TGTGCCAGCAGTTACCGGGACGGTGACTTCTACGAGCAGTACTTC	CASSYRDGDFYEQYF
many	TRBV7-8	TRBJ1-5	NA	TGTGCCAGCAGCGTGGTAGGCACGATCAATCAGCCCCAGCATTTT	CASSVVGTINQPQHF
NA	TRBV7-8	TRBJ2-2	NA	TGTGCCAGCAACATCTGGGATGCCGGGGAGCTGTTTTTT	CASNIWDAGELFF
NA	TRBV9	TRBJ2-1	NA	TGTGCCAGCAGGGGGTCGGGGTACAATGAGCAGTTCTTC	CASRGSGYNEQFF
few	TRBV4-1	TRBJ2-2	NA	TGCGCCAGCAGCAGCGGTCGTAATGAGCTGTTTTTT	CASSSGRNELFF
NA	TRBV6-2/TRBV6-3	TRBJ2-1	TRBD2	TGTGCCAGCAGTTACGACCGCGGGGGGCTGACCTACAATGAGCAGTTCTTC	CASSYDRGGLTYNEQFF
NA	TRBV7-9	TRBJ2-3	TRBD1	TGTGCCAGCAGCTCTCGGACAGGGTCGAAAGATACGCAGTATTTT	CASSSRTGSKDTQYF
NA	TRBV7-9	TRBJ2-1	NA	TGTGCCAGCAGCCCCGGGACACCTTTAGGGCAGTTCTTC	CASSPGTPLGQFF